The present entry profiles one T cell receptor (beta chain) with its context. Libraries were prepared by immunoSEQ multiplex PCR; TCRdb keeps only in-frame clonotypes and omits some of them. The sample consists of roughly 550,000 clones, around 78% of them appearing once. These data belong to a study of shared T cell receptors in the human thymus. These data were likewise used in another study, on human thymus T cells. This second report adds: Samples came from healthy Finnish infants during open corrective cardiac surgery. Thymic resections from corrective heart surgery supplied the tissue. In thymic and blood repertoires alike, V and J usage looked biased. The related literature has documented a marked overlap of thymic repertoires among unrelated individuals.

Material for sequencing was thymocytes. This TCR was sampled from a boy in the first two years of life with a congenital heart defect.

CDR3: CASSLFTGTGVYEQYF. CDR3 DNA sequence: TGTGCCAGCAGTTTATTTACCGGGACAGGGGTCTACGAGCAGTACTTC. The chain combines TRBV28 with TRBJ2-7; 10 positions agree with TRBD1. After removal of 1 base from V and 3 bases from J, the junction contained 6 bases not matched to a gene. Germline V CDR1 and CDR2: MDHEN, SYDVKM. The CDR3 loop spans 16 amino acids.